This TCR beta chain was profiled in a study of T cells after yellow fever vaccination. Study-level results: Relatively few clonotypes were ones that appeared in both CD4 and CD8 compartments. Reappearing after the booster were most of the clones from primary vaccination (96% CD4, 88% CD8). On re-exposure, the response was weaker but peaked faster, at day 5 versus 15.

This clonotype was observed at least ten times. The antigen is unknown. A 5'RACE template-switching step, the method used to make TCR cDNA, added a universal primer site and UMIs. TCRdb re-called the 5' RACE reads through MiXCR, storing one row per CDR3 protein. The sample has some 260,000 distinct CDR3 sequences, around 4.9% seen once; the top ten hold approximately 3.5%. V was shortened by 5 bases and J by 3 bases, with 14 bases between the two germline ends. The germline V gene has CDR1 LNHDA and CDR2 SQIVND (reference sequence). The CDR3 consists of 15 residues. The source was CD4+ T cells sorted from PBMCs, collected on the day of the yellow fever booster vaccination. The sequence was collected from a man aged 18 to 30 who received the YFV17D yellow fever vaccine. This chain connects TRBV19 to TRBJ1-5; TRBD1 might be the D (6 bases). CDR3 nucleotide sequence: TGTGCCAGTAGTCCTAGACAGGCCTACAATCAGCCCCAGCATTTT. Translated: CASSPRQAYNQPQHF. The full variable domain, with the rest looked up from reference TRBV19 and TRBJ1-5, is DGGITQSPKYLFRKEGQNVTLSCEQNLNHDAMYWYRQDPGQGLRLIYYSQIVNDFQKGDIAEGYSVSREKKESFPLTVTSAQKNPTAFYLCASSPRQAYNQPQHFGDGTRLSIL.